A single count supports the clone carrying this TCR beta chain. What it binds is not known. Primers used in a second PCR of roughly 6 to 12 cycles were a sample-barcoded 5' primer and a J-beta primer mix. TCRdb called the 5' RACE reads again in MiXCR, with one record for every CDR3 protein. The table has 850,000 to 1,300,000 distinct CDR3 sequences, 40% to 50% seen once. Trimming removed 6 bases from V and 11 bases from J, with 25 bases in between. Germline assignment: CDR1 MNHNS and CDR2 SASEGT. The CDR3 has 15 residues. The sample originates from a study of blood T cells in healthy people across ages. Study context: Template switching picked up about one barcoded beta molecule for each two T cells.

Study-wide findings and caveats: Possibly confounding the expanded clonotype changes was the fact that donor CMV status was unknown.

Whenever a sample was processed, at least 6 million PBMCs were isolated. The sample was blood. The chain carries TRBV6-1 and TRBJ2-5; possibly TRBD1 for D (5 bases). This receptor was obtained from an older woman in good health. The CDR3 nucleotides are TGTGCCAGCAGACCCTTCATGGCAGGGTTGCATGAGCAGTACTTC. Amino acids: CASRPFMAGLHEQYF.